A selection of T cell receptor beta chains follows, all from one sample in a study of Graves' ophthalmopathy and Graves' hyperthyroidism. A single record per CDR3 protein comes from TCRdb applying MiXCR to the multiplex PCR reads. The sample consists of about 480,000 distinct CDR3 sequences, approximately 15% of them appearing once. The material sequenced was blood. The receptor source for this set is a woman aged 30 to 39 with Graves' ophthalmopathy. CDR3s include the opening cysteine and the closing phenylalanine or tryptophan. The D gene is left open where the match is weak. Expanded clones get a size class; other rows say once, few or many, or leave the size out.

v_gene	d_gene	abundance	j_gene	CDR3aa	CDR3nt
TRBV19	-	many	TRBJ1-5	CASRLGGTQHF	TGTGCCAGTAGACTGGGCGGCACCCAGCATTTT
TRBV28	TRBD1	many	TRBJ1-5	CASSLGRQGFNQPQHF	TGTGCCAGCAGTTTGGGTAGACAGGGGTTCAATCAGCCCCAGCATTTT
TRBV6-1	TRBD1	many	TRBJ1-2	CASSPGTGSSNYGYTF	TGTGCCAGCAGCCCCGGGACAGGGTCTTCTAACTATGGCTACACCTTC
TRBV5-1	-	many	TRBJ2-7	CASSLDGTPWLEQYF	TGCGCCAGCAGCTTGGATGGGACTCCCTGGCTCGAGCAGTACTTC
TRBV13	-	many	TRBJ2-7	CASSGRTGPYEQYF	TGTGCCAGCAGCGGAAGGACGGGCCCCTACGAGCAGTACTTC
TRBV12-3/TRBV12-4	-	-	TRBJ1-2	CASSFSPESGGYTF	TGTGCCAGCAGTTTCTCGCCGGAGTCCGGCGGCTACACCTTC
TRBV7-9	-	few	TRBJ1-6	CASSGMGHEPRLLHF	TGTGCCAGCAGCGGTATGGGACACGAGCCGAGACTTCTCCACTTT
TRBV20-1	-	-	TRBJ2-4	CSATTGPGNIKYF	TGCAGTGCTACAACCGGGCCGGGGAACATTAAGTACTTC
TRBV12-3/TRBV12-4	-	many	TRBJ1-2	CASRDSSIGYGYTF	TGTGCCAGCAGAGACAGCTCCATCGGCTATGGCTACACCTTC
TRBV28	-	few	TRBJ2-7	CASSLPGGFSYEQYF	TGTGCCAGCAGTTTGCCGGGCGGTTTCTCCTACGAGCAGTACTTC
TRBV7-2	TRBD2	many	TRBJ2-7	CASSLAGTSGLEQYF	TGTGCCAGCAGCTTAGCGGGGACTAGCGGGCTAGAGCAGTACTTC
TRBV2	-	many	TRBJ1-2	CASSEVRGLYGYTF	TGTGCCAGCAGTGAGGTCCGGGGCCTTTATGGCTACACCTTC
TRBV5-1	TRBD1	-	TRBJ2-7	CASTPRTGDLYEQYF	TGCGCCAGCACCCCTAGGACAGGGGATTTGTACGAGCAGTACTTC
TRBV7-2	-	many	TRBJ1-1	CASSLSKGSSEAFF	TGTGCCAGCAGCTTAAGTAAGGGATCCTCTGAAGCTTTCTTT
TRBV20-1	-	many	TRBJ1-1	CSATTGTEAFF	TGCAGTGCTACCACGGGAACTGAAGCTTTCTTT
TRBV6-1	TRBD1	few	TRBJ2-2	CASSGGQGELNTGELFF	TGTGCCAGCAGTGGGGGACAGGGGGAACTGAACACCGGGGAGCTGTTTTTT
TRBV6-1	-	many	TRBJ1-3	CASSDRGYTIYF	TGTGCCAGCAGTGACAGGGGTTACACCATATATTTT
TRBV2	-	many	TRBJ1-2	CASSDQGVGYTF	TGTGCCAGCAGTGATCAAGGGGTTGGCTACACCTTC
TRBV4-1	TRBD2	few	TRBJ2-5	CASSQSPGLAVGETQYF	TGCGCCAGCAGCCAGAGCCCGGGACTAGCGGTGGGAGAGACCCAGTACTTC
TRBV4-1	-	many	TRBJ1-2	CASSQETGGVDGYTF	TGCGCCAGCAGCCAAGAGACAGGAGGGGTAGATGGCTACACCTTC
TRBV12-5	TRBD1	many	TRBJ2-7	CASGLVTKGQGYEQYF	TGTGCTAGTGGTTTGGTAACCAAGGGACAGGGGTACGAGCAGTACTTC
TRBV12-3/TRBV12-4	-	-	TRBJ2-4	CASSLVQGLQNIQYF	TGTGCCAGCAGTTTAGTTCAGGGGCTTCAAAACATTCAGTACTTC
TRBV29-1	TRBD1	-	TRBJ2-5	CSVGTEQETQYF	TGCAGCGTCGGGACAGAGCAAGAGACCCAGTACTTC
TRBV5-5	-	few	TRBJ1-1	CASSLIILNTEAFF	TGTGCCAGCAGCTTGATAATCTTGAACACTGAAGCTTTCTTT
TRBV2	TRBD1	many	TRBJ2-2	CASLEQGRAGELFF	TGTGCCAGCCTGGAACAGGGGCGCGCCGGGGAGCTGTTTTTT
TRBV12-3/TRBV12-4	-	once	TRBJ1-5	CASSLMPVSEPQHF	TGTGCCAGCAGTTTAATGCCGGTATCAGAGCCCCAGCATTTT
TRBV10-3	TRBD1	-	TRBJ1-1	CAISETPTGEAFF	TGTGCCATCAGTGAGACTCCGACAGGGGAAGCTTTCTTT
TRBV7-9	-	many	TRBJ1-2	CASSLGGVEYGYTF	TGTGCCAGCAGCTTGGGGGGAGTAGAGTATGGCTACACCTTC
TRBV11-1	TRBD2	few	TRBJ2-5	CASSSLAGGPPGETQYF	TGTGCCAGCAGCTCACTAGCGGGGGGCCCCCCGGGGGAGACCCAGTACTTC
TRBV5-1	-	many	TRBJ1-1	CASSLLSGRGTEAFF	TGCGCCAGCAGCTTGCTTTCTGGGAGGGGCACTGAAGCTTTCTTT
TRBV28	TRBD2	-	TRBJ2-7	CASSPPGLVYEQYF	TGTGCCAGCAGTCCCCCGGGACTAGTCTACGAGCAGTACTTC
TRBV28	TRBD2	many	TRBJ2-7	CASSFGVAGDLSYEQYF	TGTGCCAGCAGTTTCGGGGTGGCGGGAGATCTCTCCTACGAGCAGTACTTC
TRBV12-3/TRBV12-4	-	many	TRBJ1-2	CASSFPGLSYGYTF	TGTGCCAGCAGTTTCCCGGGACTCTCCTATGGCTACACCTTC
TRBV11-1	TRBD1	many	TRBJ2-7	CASSLVIGTAGYEQYF	TGTGCCAGCAGCTTAGTAATCGGGACAGCTGGCTACGAGCAGTACTTC
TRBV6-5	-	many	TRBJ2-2	CASSSAGDVGGELFF	TGTGCCAGCAGTTCTGCCGGGGATGTAGGCGGGGAGCTGTTTTTT
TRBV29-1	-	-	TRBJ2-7	CSAGRGAGYEQYF	TGCAGCGCCGGACGGGGGGCGGGGTACGAGCAGTACTTC
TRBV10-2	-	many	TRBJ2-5	CASSDADIQETQYF	TGCGCCAGCAGTGACGCAGATATCCAAGAGACCCAGTACTTC
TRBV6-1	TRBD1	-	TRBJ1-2	CASRATGFYGYTF	TGTGCCAGCAGAGCGACAGGGTTTTATGGCTACACCTTC
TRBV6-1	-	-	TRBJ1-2	CASSMGGRAFSQGGYTF	TGTGCCAGCAGTATGGGGGGCAGGGCCTTCTCCCAGGGTGGCTACACCTTC
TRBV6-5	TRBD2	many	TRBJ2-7	CASSYDQIAGGVYEQYF	TGTGCCAGCAGTTACGATCAAATAGCGGGAGGTGTCTACGAGCAGTACTTC
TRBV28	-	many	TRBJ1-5	CATYPGRINQPQHF	TGTGCCACGTACCCCGGGCGGATCAATCAGCCCCAGCATTTT
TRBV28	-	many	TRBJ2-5	CASSGGLWARAYQETQYF	TGTGCCAGCAGTGGGGGATTATGGGCTAGAGCGTACCAAGAGACCCAGTACTTC
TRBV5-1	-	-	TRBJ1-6	CASSDGQTYNSPLHF	TGCGCCAGCAGCGACGGACAGACTTATAATTCACCCCTCCACTTT
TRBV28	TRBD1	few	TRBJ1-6	CASTGGQAMALHF	TGTGCCAGCACCGGTGGACAGGCCATGGCCCTCCACTTT
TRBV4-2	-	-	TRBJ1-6	CASSQDNGSPLHF	TGTGCCAGCAGCCAAGATAATGGTTCACCCCTCCACTTT
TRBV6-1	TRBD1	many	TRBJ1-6	CASRGTGVSPLHF	TGTGCCAGCAGGGGAACAGGGGTCTCACCCCTCCACTTT
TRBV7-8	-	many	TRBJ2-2	CASSPTGGGGTGELFF	TGTGCCAGCAGCCCAACAGGGGGCGGGGGGACCGGGGAGCTGTTTTTT
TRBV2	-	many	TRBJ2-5	CASTLATQETQYF	TGTGCCAGCACGCTAGCGACCCAAGAGACCCAGTACTTC
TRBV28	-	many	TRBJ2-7	CASSHTSLWYEQYF	TGTGCCAGCAGCCATACAAGTCTATGGTACGAGCAGTACTTC
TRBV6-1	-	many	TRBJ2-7	CASSEAYPPSEQYF	TGTGCCAGCAGTGAAGCTTATCCCCCGAGCGAGCAGTACTTC
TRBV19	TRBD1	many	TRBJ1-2	CASRTDRGPRHGYTF	TGTGCCAGTAGGACGGACAGGGGGCCTCGGCATGGCTACACCTTC
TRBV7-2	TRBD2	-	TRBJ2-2	CASSLAKLAGEEAGELFF	TGTGCCAGCAGCTTAGCGAAACTAGCGGGAGAAGAGGCCGGGGAGCTGTTTTTT
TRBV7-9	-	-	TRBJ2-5	CASSRNRILAQTQYF	TGTGCCAGCAGCCGTAATCGAATTCTCGCGCAGACCCAGTACTTC
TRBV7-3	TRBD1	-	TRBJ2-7	CASSPGGQGSEQYF	TGTGCCAGCAGCCCGGGGGGACAGGGGTCCGAGCAGTACTTC
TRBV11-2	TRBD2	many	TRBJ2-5	CASSLMRLAGGETQYF	TGTGCCAGCAGCCTTATGCGACTAGCGGGGGGAGAGACCCAGTACTTC
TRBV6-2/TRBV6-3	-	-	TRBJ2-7	CASSYAWEQYF	TGTGCCAGCAGTTACGCCTGGGAGCAGTACTTC